Listed here are 5 T cell receptor beta chains from one sample, sequenced in a study of graft-versus-host responses after intestinal transplantation. For these receptors, no antigen is known. The data were produced by immunoSEQ multiplex PCR, yet TCRdb's version contains in-frame clones alone and is incomplete. The sample holds under 150,000 clones; 85% to 95% are singletons and the top ten take roughly 3%. Sequencing used unstimulated CD8+ T cells sorted from spleen or lymph node cells, obtained before intestinal transplant. These receptors all come from a human donor who received an intestinal transplant.

The CDR3 reads CASSTPFQQGPMNTEAFF. The CDR3 DNA is TGTGCCAGTAGTACACCGTTTCAACAAGGACCCATGAACACTGAAGCTTTCTTT. This rearrangement joins TRBV19 to TRBJ1-1, with unresolved D. V lost 4 bases to trimming and J lost 0 bases, with 21 bases between them. This CDR3 spans 18 amino acids. CDR1 is LNHDA, CDR2 SQIVND, per germline (reference sequence).

This clone was seen a few times. The chain recombines TRBV14 with TRBJ2-7, with no clear D. CDR3 length: 14 amino acids. Trimming took off 0 bases at V and 2 bases at J, with 8 bases between the two ends. Germline values: CDR1 SGHDN, CDR2 FVKESK. The CDR3 DNA sequence: TGTGCCAGCAGCCAAGACGACATCCCCTACGAGCAGTACTTC. Protein sequence: CASSQDDIPYEQYF.

CDR3 nucleotides: TGCGCCAGCAGCCAAGATCCTCCTAGCGGCCCCTACAATGAGCAGTTCTTC. Residues: CASSQDPPSGPYNEQFF. V and J are TRBV4-3 and TRBJ2-1; the match to TRBD2 covers 7 bases. V lost 0 bases to trimming and J lost 2 bases; unmatched junction nucleotides: 7. Germline V gene data show CDR1 as LGHNA and CDR2 as YSLEER. The CDR3 loop spans 17 amino acids.

This chain uses TRBV5-5 with TRBJ2-7, with D perhaps TRBD2 (5 bases). Trimming cost V 4 bases and J 4 bases, with 12 bases left between them. From germline, CDR1 is SGHKS and CDR2 YYEKEE (reference sequence). The CDR3 spans 13 residues. The CDR3 reads CASSLPRTYEQYF. The CDR3 DNA is TGTGCCAGCAGCCTTCCCCGGACTTACGAGCAGTACTTC.

In its sample, this clone was seen a few times. This chain joins TRBV30 and TRBJ2-7; D gene ambiguous. The V and J ends lost 3 bases and 6 bases respectively, with 15 bases between them. The V gene's germline CDR1 is GTSNPN and CDR2 SVGIG (reference sequence). This CDR3 has 13 amino acids. CDR3 loop: CAWRAKGKREQYF. Here the CDR3 DNA reads TGTGCCTGGAGAGCGAAGGGTAAACGCGAGCAGTACTTC.